The 8 T cell receptor beta chains reported below all come from one sample, sequenced in a study of neurological immune-mediated disorders. TCRdb used MiXCR to reprocess the 5' RACE reads, holding one entry per CDR3 protein. The sample lists roughly 65,000 distinct CDR3 sequences, over 4% occurring once. Sequenced material: PBMCs. The receptors were gathered from a human donor with multiple sclerosis. The donor label of this sample is uncertain.

This clonotype was detected ten times or more. The chain carries TRBV7-9 and TRBJ1-6, with D tentatively TRBD1 (5 bases). V lost 1 base and J 0 bases, leaving 7 bases between the germline ends. Germline V gives CDR1 SEHNR, CDR2 FQNEAQ (reference sequence). The length of the CDR3 is 16 residues. The CDR3 loop reads CASSLGQSSYNSPLHF. The CDR3 DNA reads TGTGCCAGCAGCTTAGGACAGAGCTCCTATAATTCACCCCTCCACTTT.

This clonotype was seen repeatedly, ten times or more. The chain couples TRBV20-1 to TRBJ2-1; D call uncertain. The CDR3 has 13 amino acids. Trimming pared 2 bases from V and 3 bases from J, leaving 8 bases between. Germline V gene lookup returns CDR1 DFQATT and CDR2 SNEGSKA (reference sequence). CDR3 loop: CSARPEVYNEQFF. The CDR3 DNA reads TGCAGTGCTAGACCAGAAGTCTACAATGAGCAGTTCTTC.

This clonotype appeared a few times. V is TRBV20-1 and J is TRBJ2-3; no clear D gene. The CDR3 has 11 residues. Germline CDR1 reads DFQATT; CDR2 reads SNEGSKA (reference sequence). V was trimmed by 2 bases and J by 0 bases, leaving 0 bases between them. The CDR3 spells CSARSTDTQYF. The DNA of the CDR3 is TGCAGTGCTAGAAGCACAGATACGCAGTATTTT.

The table lists this clonotype with many counts. The chain uses TRBV6-5 and TRBJ2-5, with 8 bases identical to TRBD2. Trimming cost V 2 bases and J 2 bases; bases outside gene matches: 4. CDR3 length equals 15 residues. CDR1 is MNHEY, CDR2 SVGAGI, per germline. The CDR3 DNA follows: TGTGCCAGCAGTTACGAGCTAGCGGGTCAAGAGACCCAGTACTTC. Encoded protein: CASSYELAGQETQYF.

The gene calls are TRBV25-1 and TRBJ2-1; 13 nucleotides line up with TRBD2. The germline gives CDR1 MGHDK, CDR2 SYGVNS. The CDR3 is 15 residues long. Trimming at V came to 4 bases and at J to 8 bases, leaving 5 bases not matched to a gene. The CDR3 DNA reads as TGTGCCAGCAGTGTGGGGACTAGCGGGATCCATGAGCAGTTCTTC. As protein: CASSVGTSGIHEQFF.

In this sample, this clonotype turned up many times. The chain recombines TRBV20-1 with TRBJ2-1, with TRBD2 matching over 10 bases. The CDR3 has 16 amino acids. V gave up 2 bases and J gave up 4 bases; unmatched junction bases: 8. The germline V gene has CDR1 DFQATT and CDR2 SNEGSKA (reference sequence). DNA for the CDR3: TGCAGTGCTAGATCCGAAAGCGGGGGGGCTTACAATGAGCAGTTCTTC. Translated: CSARSESGGAYNEQFF.

This clonotype was detected ten times or more. The chain is built from TRBV12-3 or TRBV12-4 and TRBJ2-7; no reliable D call. The CDR3 sequence is 13 residues long. Trimming left V 5 bases short and J 0 bases short, with 8 bases between. Here the CDR3 DNA reads TGTGCCAGCAGTCCTGACTTCTCCTACGAGCAGTACTTC. It yields the protein CASSPDFSYEQYF.

This clonotype was seen many times. The chain joins TRBV27 to TRBJ2-1; D is possibly TRBD1 (5 bases). The CDR3 covers 13 residues. Trimming took 1 base from V and 7 from J, leaving 8 bases between them. Germline V lookup: CDR1 MNHEY, CDR2 SMNVEV (reference sequence). The CDR3 loop is CASSLYQGNEQFF. In DNA form, the CDR3 reads TGTGCCAGCAGTTTATACCAGGGAAATGAGCAGTTCTTC.